This paragraph reports one TCR beta chain. The record originates from a study of blood T cell repertoires in COVID-19. Study summary: Samples of COVID-19 (acute and convalescent) were obtained from the United States, Italy and Spain. The analysed material was cDNA or gDNA that came from T cells, B-cell-depleted T cells, or PBMCs.

After removal of 7 bases from V and 0 bases from J, the junction contained 9 bases not matched to a gene. This CDR3 region has 16 residues. Germline-derived CDR1 and CDR2 are SNHLY and FYNNEI. In the original workflow: Reference gene primer amplification gave estimated nucleated cell counts. TCRdb's table, derived via immunoSEQ multiplex PCR, lists solely in-frame clones and lacks some. V and J calls and clone size come straight from that table; D and trimming were deduced from the DNA. The sample has over 90,000 clones, 70% to 90% seen once. The chain combines TRBV2 with TRBJ2-7; 10 bases are shared with TRBD1. The receptor was derived from a middle-aged man with active COVID-19. Sequencing used peripheral blood. CDR3 in DNA: TGTGCCAGCAATGAGCCGGGACAGGGGAGCTCCTACGAGCAGTACTTC. Protein: CASNEPGQGSSYEQYF.